This T cell receptor (beta chain) was observed in a study of blood T cell repertoires in COVID-19. In the study overall: PBMCs, B-cell-depleted T cells, or T cells were the source of the cDNA or gDNA that made up the material.

The authors' processing: Amplification of reference gene primers provided the estimated nucleated cell counts. Here immunoSEQ multiplex PCR was the method, and the copy in TCRdb shows in-frame clones only, minus some. The DNA gave D and trimming, while V, J and clone size come from that table. The sample contains roughly 100,000 clones, about four fifths of which appear only once. The Seattle patients, enrolled during active infection, were followed longitudinally. Trimming removed 3 bases from V and 4 bases from J, with 9 bases in between. Germline CDR1 SQVTM, CDR2 ANQGSEA. CDR3 length: 12 amino acids.

The sample taken for sequencing was peripheral blood. The chain is built from TRBV29-1 and TRBJ1-2; possible D gene TRBD1, 5 bases. This clonotype was sampled from a man aged 80 or over with COVID-19, enrolled during active disease. The CDR3 DNA follows: TGCAGCGTTGACACAGGCTTCTATGGCTACACCTTC. This gives the protein CSVDTGFYGYTF.